This TCR beta chain was sequenced in a study of blood T cell repertoires in COVID-19. Looking at the study overall: Nucleic acid was either cDNA or gDNA, and it came from T cells, B-cell-depleted T cells, or PBMCs.

Germline CDR1 and CDR2: MDHEN and SYDVKM. The V gene end was trimmed by 3 bases and the J gene end by 4 bases; junction bases not matched to a gene: 4. This CDR3 is 14 amino acids long. As handled by the study authors: Estimation of nucleated cell counts was performed using reference gene primer amplification. Clones were read by immunoSEQ multiplex PCR, and TCRdb kept only the in-frame ones, dropping some. V and J calls and clone size come straight from that table; D and trimming were deduced from the DNA. The sample shows 350,000 to 400,000 clones, about 90% of them seen only once. Sequencing was performed on peripheral blood. J is TRBJ2-7 and V is TRBV28, with 9 bases lining up with TRBD1. This TCR came from a man aged 18-30 years with active or convalescent COVID-19. CDR3 nucleotide sequence: TGTGCCAGCAGTTTGGGGACAGGGAAATACGAGCAGTACTTC. Its translation: CASSLGTGKYEQYF.